This T cell receptor (beta chain) was retrieved from a study of yellow fever vaccine responses in identical twins. Study-wide results and caveats: Twins' vaccine T cell responses reportedly seemed partly convergent and partly personalized.

MiXCR was run by TCRdb on the RT-PCR reads, yielding one entry per CDR3 protein. This table has fewer than 4,000 distinct CDR3 sequences, more than 70% appearing once. For this clonotype: Its antigen is not identified.

The germline CDR1 and CDR2 sequences are KGHSH and LQKENI. V lost 1 base and J lost 0, with 2 bases in between. CDR3 length: 13 residues. Sequenced material: T cells from blood (PBMCs), unsorted or a sorted subset (not recorded which), taken before or after yellow fever vaccination (not recorded which). The chain employs TRBV18 and TRBJ2-3, with unresolved D. The source is a woman between 18 and 29 years old who received the yellow fever vaccine. In DNA form, the CDR3 reads TGTGCCAGCTCACCACTGAGCACAGATACGCAGTATTTT. This encodes CASSPLSTDTQYF.